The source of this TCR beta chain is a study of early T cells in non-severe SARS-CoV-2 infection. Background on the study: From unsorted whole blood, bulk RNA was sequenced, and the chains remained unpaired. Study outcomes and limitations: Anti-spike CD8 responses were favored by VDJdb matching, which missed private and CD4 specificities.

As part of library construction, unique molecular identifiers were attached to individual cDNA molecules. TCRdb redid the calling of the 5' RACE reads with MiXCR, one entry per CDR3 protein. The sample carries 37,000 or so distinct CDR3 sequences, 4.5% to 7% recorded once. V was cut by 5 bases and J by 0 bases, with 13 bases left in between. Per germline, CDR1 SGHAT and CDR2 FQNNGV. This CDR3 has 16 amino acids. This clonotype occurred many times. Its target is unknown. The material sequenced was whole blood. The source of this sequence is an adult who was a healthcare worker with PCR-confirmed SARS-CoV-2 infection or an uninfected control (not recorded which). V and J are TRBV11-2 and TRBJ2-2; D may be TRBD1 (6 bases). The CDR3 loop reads CASSTRRQANTGELFF. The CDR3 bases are TGTGCCAGCAGCACCAGAAGACAGGCGAACACCGGGGAGCTGTTTTTT.